Many counts were recorded for the clone carrying this T cell receptor beta chain. Extracted from the samples, RNA was reverse transcribed into cDNA to serve as the sequencing template. Measured with immunoSEQ multiplex PCR; TCRdb has only the in-frame clones, and not every one. The profile shows over 100,000 clones, about 49% of them singletons. The sample is drawn from a study of CD8+ T cells in alopecia areata. The researchers isolated CD4+ and CD8+ T cells from PBMCs by sorting. V lost 5 bases and J 5 bases, leaving 13 bases between the germline ends. CDR1 SGHAT and CDR2 FQNNGV come from the germline V gene. This CDR3 region has 13 residues.

The V and J genes are TRBV11-2 and TRBJ2-7; tentatively, D is TRBD1 or TRBD2 (5 bases each). This TCR was sampled from a human donor with alopecia areata. The input for sequencing was CD8+ T cells sorted from blood, taken at week 0. CDR3 DNA: TGTGCCAGCAGCCCCGGGACCCGCCACGAGCAGTACTTC. This codes for CASSPGTRHEQYF.